Listed here are 6 T cell receptor beta chains from one sample, sequenced in a study of T cell responses to AZD1222 COVID-19 vaccine. This table comes from immunoSEQ multiplex PCR, and its TCRdb copy is limited to in-frame clones, with some not included. Here the sample spans over 70,000 clones, roughly 80% being singletons. The source was peripheral blood, collected 28 days after the second dose of the MenACWY control vaccine. These receptors all come from an adult who received the MenACWY meningococcal vaccine as a control.

The V gene is TRBV6-5, the J gene TRBJ1-6, with D maybe TRBD1 (6 bases). Germline loops: CDR1 MNHEY, CDR2 SVGAGI. V shed 2 bases and J shed 10 bases, with 15 bases lying between them. The CDR3 length is 15 residues. The CDR3 nucleotides read TGTGCCAGCAGTTACGACGGCAGGGGCGGGTCACCCCTCCACTTT. Translation gives CASSYDGRGGSPLHF.

The chain recombines TRBV21-1 with TRBJ2-7; TRBD2 is the table's D call and was not checked against the DNA. TRBV21-1 is tagged as a pseudogene. The CDR3 has 11 residues. The CDR3 region is CASQEGLLGYF. CDR3 coding DNA: TGTGCCAGCCAGGAGGGCCTTCTCGGGTACTTC.

This rearrangement joins TRBV30 to TRBJ1-5; D is unclear. The V and J ends lost 2 bases and 6 bases respectively, with 11 bases between them. The germline gives CDR1 GTSNPN, CDR2 SVGIG (reference sequence). The length of the CDR3 is 13 residues. In DNA, the CDR3 is TGTGCCTGGAGTCCTGATAGCGGTCAGCCCCAGCATTTT. Protein product: CAWSPDSGQPQHF.

V usage is TRBV15 and J usage is TRBJ1-3; TRBD1 agrees at 7 bases. The V and J ends lost 6 bases and 0 bases, in that order; junction bases with no gene match: 2. In germline, CDR1 is LNHNV, CDR2 YYDKDF (reference sequence). This CDR3 is 14 amino acids long. The CDR3 is CATRSGGSGNTIYF. DNA of the CDR3: TGTGCCACCAGGTCAGGGGGCTCTGGAAACACCATATATTTT.

The chain is built from TRBV30 and TRBJ1-3; D is undetermined. Germline CDR1 is GTSNPN and CDR2 is SVGIG (reference sequence). This CDR3 has 12 amino acids. Trimming took 5 bases from V and 0 from J, leaving 5 bases between them. The DNA of the CDR3 is TGTGCCTGGGATGACTCTGGAAACACCATATATTTT. It is translated as CAWDDSGNTIYF.

The chain combines TRBV3-1 (or the pseudogene TRBV3-2) with TRBJ2-3, with D perhaps matching TRBD2 (6 bases). CDR1 LGHDT and CDR2 YNNKEL come from the germline V gene (reference sequence). The CDR3 covers 16 residues. Trimming removed 3 bases from V and 0 bases from J, with 13 bases in between. CDR3 region: CASSQGGTLSTDTQYF. The CDR3, as DNA: TGTGCCAGCAGCCAGGGGGGAACCCTAAGCACAGATACGCAGTATTTT.